This T cell receptor (beta chain) came from a study of OX40 agonist ivuxolimab in advanced cancers. Method: immunoSEQ multiplex PCR; TCRdb's copy keeps in-frame clones and lacks some. Among 68,000 or so clones listed, approximately 89% were seen once. CDR1 is SGHTA and CDR2 is FQGNSA in the germline V gene. V trimming: 5 bases; J trimming: 9 bases; junction bases outside the gene matches: 11. The CDR3 is 15 residues long. The source was CD4+ or CD8+ T cells sorted from blood, collected in a trial of the OX40 agonist ivuxolimab. The TCR comes from an adult with an advanced solid tumor such as melanoma, head and neck, liver or kidney cancer. The genes are TRBV7-2 and TRBJ2-4, with 9 bases fitting TRBD1. CDR3 in amino acids: CASSPSSGTGTIQYF. The CDR3 coding sequence is TGTGCCAGCAGCCCATCCTCCGGGACAGGGACCATTCAGTACTTC.